This TCR beta chain appears in the sequencing data of a study of cytomegalovirus exposure and HLA in healthy donors. Amplification used 60 Vbeta primers and 13 Jbeta primers. This table comes from immunoSEQ multiplex PCR, and its TCRdb copy is limited to in-frame clones, with some not included. The top ten hold almost 8% of the sample, which has under 250,000 clones, 70% to 90% seen once. As for this clone: Its specificity is unknown.

General study findings and limits: Immune exposure information comprised only CMV serostatus.

The sequence was collected from a woman between 55 and 75 years old in good health and CMV-seropositive. Sample: PBMCs.

Written as DNA, the CDR3 is TGTGCCAGCGTCAAAGGGGGCGGACGGTACACTGAAGCTTTCTTT. Its protein product is CASVKGGGRYTEAFF. This sequence joins TRBV27 and TRBJ1-1; TRBD1 agrees at 7 bases. The V gene end was trimmed by 8 bases and the J gene end by 3 bases; junction bases not matched to a gene: 12. This CDR3 comprises 15 residues. In germline, CDR1 is MNHEY, CDR2 SMNVEV (reference sequence).